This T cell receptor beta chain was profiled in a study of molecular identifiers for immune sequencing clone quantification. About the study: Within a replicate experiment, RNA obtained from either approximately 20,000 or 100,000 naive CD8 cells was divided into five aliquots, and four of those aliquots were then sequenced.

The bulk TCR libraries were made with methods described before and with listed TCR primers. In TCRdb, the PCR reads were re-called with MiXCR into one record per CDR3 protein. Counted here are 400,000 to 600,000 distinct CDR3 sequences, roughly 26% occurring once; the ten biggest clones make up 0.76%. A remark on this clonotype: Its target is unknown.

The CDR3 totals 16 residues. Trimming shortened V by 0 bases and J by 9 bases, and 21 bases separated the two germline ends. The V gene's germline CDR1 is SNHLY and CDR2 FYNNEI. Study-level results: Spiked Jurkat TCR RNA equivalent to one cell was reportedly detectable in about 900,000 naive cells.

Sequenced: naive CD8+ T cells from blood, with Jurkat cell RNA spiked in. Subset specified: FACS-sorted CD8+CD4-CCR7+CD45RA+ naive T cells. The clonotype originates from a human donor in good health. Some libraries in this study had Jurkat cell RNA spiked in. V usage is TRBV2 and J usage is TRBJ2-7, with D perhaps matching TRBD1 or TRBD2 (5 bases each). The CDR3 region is CASSEALGDPMGWQYF. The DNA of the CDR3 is TGTGCCAGCAGTGAAGCGCTTGGGGACCCGATGGGATGGCAGTACTTC.